Following are 25 T cell receptor beta chains from one sample sequenced in a study of blood T cell repertoires in COVID-19. Measured with immunoSEQ multiplex PCR; TCRdb has only the in-frame clones, and not every one. The table has more than 300,000 clones, 88% seen once. The sequencing input was PBMCs or T cells enriched from blood (not recorded which). The receptors originated from a woman between 18 and 29 years old who had recovered from COVID-19.

This sequence joins TRBV29-1 and TRBJ1-4, with D maybe TRBD1 (6 bases). This CDR3 comprises 12 residues. Germline CDR1 is SQVTM and CDR2 is ANQGSEA. Between the trimmed V and J ends, which lost 7 bases and 8 bases, there was a span of 14 bases. This CDR3 is CSARKGGEKLFF. CDR3 bases: TGCAGCGCCCGAAAGGGGGGGGAAAAACTGTTTTTT.

CDR3 nucleotides: TGTGCCAGCAGCGCACAAAAACGACAGGACCCGAACACCGGGGAGCTGTTTTTT. It translates to CASSAQKRQDPNTGELFF. J is TRBJ2-2 and V is TRBV9; TRBD1 might be the D (6 bases). The germline V gene encodes CDR1 SGDLS and CDR2 YYNGEE. CDR3 size: 18 residues. V lost 3 bases and J 0 bases, leaving 18 bases between the germline ends.

The rearrangement links TRBV5-5 to TRBJ2-7, with D perhaps TRBD1 (6 bases). This CDR3 has 17 amino acids. Trimming shortened V by 0 bases and J by 4 bases, and 20 bases separated the two germline ends. Germline CDR1 reads SGHKS; CDR2 reads YYEKEE (reference sequence). The CDR3 is CASSLGLTGKARYEQYF. CDR3 bases: TGTGCCAGCAGCTTGGGCCTGACAGGCAAGGCTCGGTACGAGCAGTACTTC.

The chain employs TRBV4-1 and TRBJ1-2, with unresolved D. The CDR3 extends over 15 amino acids. Germline V gene sequence: CDR1 MGHRA, CDR2 YSYEKL. The ends were cut back, 2 bases at V and 3 bases at J, with 13 bases in the middle. The CDR3 loop is CASSQSGFQDYGYTF. The CDR3 DNA reads as TGCGCCAGCAGCCAATCCGGCTTCCAGGACTATGGCTACACCTTC.

The chain has TRBV6-5 and TRBJ2-2, with TRBD2 matching over 7 bases. The CDR3 is made up of 14 amino acids. CDR1 and CDR2 from the germline V gene are MNHEY and SVGAGI. Trimming removed 5 bases from V and 4 bases from J; junction bases left unmatched: 4. CDR3: CASSRGLTTGELFF. The CDR3 coding sequence is TGTGCCAGCAGTCGGGGACTAACCACCGGGGAGCTGTTTTTT.

The chain employs TRBV5-1 and TRBJ1-2, with D hard to call. V lost 1 base, J lost 13 bases, and 14 bases lay in between. Germline CDR1 reads SGHRS; CDR2 reads YFSETQ. This CDR3 has 12 residues. CDR3 in DNA: TGCGCCAGCAGCTTGCCGGACGGAGGGCCCACCTTC. Protein: CASSLPDGGPTF.

The chain has TRBV6-5 and TRBJ1-1; D is uncertain. Germline loops: CDR1 MNHEY, CDR2 SVGAGI. The CDR3 length is 12 residues. With 6 bases removed from V and 5 bases from J, the gap between germline ends came to 10 bases. The CDR3 nucleotides read TGTGCCAGCAGCCGTGGCCCGACTGAAGCTTTCTTT. Translating gives CASSRGPTEAFF.

The CDR3 spells CASSRTSGRAYEQYF. CDR3 DNA: TGTGCCAGCAGCCGAACTAGCGGGAGGGCCTACGAGCAGTACTTC. This chain uses TRBV28 with TRBJ2-7; 13 bases align to TRBD2. Germline CDR1 is MDHEN and CDR2 is SYDVKM. V lost 6 bases and J lost 2; bases outside the gene matches: 4. The CDR3 is made up of 15 amino acids.

The chain employs TRBV7-9 and TRBJ2-5; tentatively, D is TRBD1 (6 bases). Germline CDR1 SEHNR, CDR2 FQNEAQ (reference sequence). The CDR3 spans 17 residues. Trimming removed 4 bases at V and 1 base at J, with 19 bases between. The DNA for the CDR3 is TGTGCCAGCAGCTCCTCGTTGTTGGGGGCAGCCCAAGAGACCCAGTACTTC. This gives the protein CASSSSLLGAAQETQYF. Full variable domain (remainder filled in from reference TRBV7-9 and TRBJ2-5): DTGVSQNPRHKITKRGQNVTFRCDPISEHNRLYWYRQTLGQGPEFLTYFQNEAQLEKSRLLSDRFSAERPKGSFSTLEIQRTEQGDSAMYLCASSSSLLGAAQETQYFGPGTRLLVL.

The chain is built from TRBV19 and TRBJ1-1; the D is unclear. CDR3 length: 12 residues. Trimming took 5 bases from V and 5 from J, leaving 9 bases between them. Germline CDR1 LNHDA, CDR2 SQIVND (reference sequence). The DNA of the CDR3 is TGTGCCAGTAGTCTTGAGCGGACTGAAGCTTTCTTT. This sequence encodes CASSLERTEAFF. The full variable domain, completed using reference TRBV19 and TRBJ1-1, is DGGITQSPKYLFRKEGQNVTLSCEQNLNHDAMYWYRQDPGQGLRLIYYSQIVNDFQKGDIAEGYSVSREKKESFPLTVTSAQKNPTAFYLCASSLERTEAFFGQGTRLTVV.

This chain links TRBV6-5 with TRBJ2-2; no firm D call. Trimming pared 2 bases from V and 6 bases from J, leaving 13 bases between. CDR1 and CDR2 from the germline V gene are MNHEY and SVGAGI. The CDR3 has 15 amino acids. CDR3 residues: CASSYGAGTAGELFF. The CDR3 DNA sequence: TGTGCCAGCAGTTACGGCGCAGGAACCGCCGGGGAGCTGTTTTTT.

The chain is built from TRBV3-1 (or the pseudogene TRBV3-2) and TRBJ1-2; D ambiguous. V was shortened by 8 bases and J by 3 bases, with 16 bases between the two germline ends. The CDR3 is made up of 14 amino acids. The germline V gene encodes CDR1 LGHDT and CDR2 YNNKEL (reference sequence). CDR3 amino acids: CASARRGQDYGYTF. In DNA form, the CDR3 reads TGTGCCAGCGCCCGACGCGGGCAAGACTATGGCTACACCTTC.

V gene TRBV5-1 combines with J gene TRBJ2-1; tentative D call: TRBD2 (5 bases). The V end lost 4 bases, the J end lost 1 base, and 12 bases lay between the germline ends. The CDR3 totals 15 residues. Germline V lookup: CDR1 SGHRS, CDR2 YFSETQ. In DNA form, the CDR3 reads TGCGCCAGCAGCCCCCATCGAGGGTCCTACAATGAGCAGTTCTTC. Protein product: CASSPHRGSYNEQFF.

A single count supports this clone. The CDR3 protein is CAISDPRTSGPSYGQFF. The CDR3 coding sequence is TGTGCCATCAGTGATCCCCGGACTAGCGGGCCCTCCTATGGACAGTTCTTC. The chain links TRBV10-3 to TRBJ2-1; 11 nucleotides align to TRBD2. The germline CDR1 and CDR2 sequences are ENHRY and SYGVKD. Losses at the gene ends were 3 bases for V and 13 bases for J; bases not matched to a gene: 17. The CDR3 is 17 residues long.

This chain links TRBV5-6 with TRBJ1-1; TRBD1 matches at 7 bases. The CDR3 sequence is 11 residues long. V gave up 2 bases and J gave up 11 bases; unmatched junction bases: 3. The germline V gene has CDR1 SGHDT and CDR2 YYEEEE. The CDR3 nucleotides are TGTGCCAGCAGCTTTACAGGGGTTGCTTTCTTT. Translating gives CASSFTGVAFF.

The J gene is TRBJ2-6, the V gene TRBV15; D possibly corresponds to TRBD2 (6 bases). CDR3 length: 13 residues. Germline CDR1 reads LNHNV; CDR2 reads YYDKDF (reference sequence). V was trimmed by 6 bases and J by 5 bases, leaving 8 bases between them. CDR3 bases: TGTGCCACCAGTAGGACTAGGGCCAACGTCCTGACTTTC. Its protein product is CATSRTRANVLTF.

The chain employs TRBV5-5 and TRBJ2-7; D may be TRBD2 (7 bases). Germline CDR1 is SGHKS and CDR2 is YYEKEE (reference sequence). The CDR3 totals 16 residues. V was shortened by 2 bases and J by 3 bases, with 18 bases between the two germline ends. CDR3 in DNA: TGTGCCAGCAGCTTTTTCGGGGGGCCGGGGGGCTACGAGCAGTACTTC. As protein: CASSFFGGPGGYEQYF.

The V call is TRBV6-5, the J call TRBJ1-1, with 9 positions matching TRBD1. Germline V gene data show CDR1 as MNHEY and CDR2 as SVGAGI. The CDR3 is 15 amino acids. V trimming: 6 bases; J trimming: 4 bases; junction bases outside the gene matches: 9. This chain's CDR3 is CASSRDRVKSTEAFF. In DNA, the CDR3 is TGTGCCAGCAGCCGGGACAGGGTTAAGAGCACTGAAGCTTTCTTT.

V is TRBV27 and J is TRBJ1-6, with D possibly matching TRBD1 (6 bases). Per germline, CDR1 MNHEY and CDR2 SMNVEV (reference sequence). The CDR3 consists of 18 residues. The V end was cut by 6 bases, the J end by 0 bases, with 18 bases between. Written as DNA, the CDR3 is TGTGCCAGCAGGGTGAACAGGGATTCGAGCTCCTATAATTCACCCCTCCACTTT. Translated, it gives CASRVNRDSSSYNSPLHF.

This clone came up once. The chain couples TRBV2 to TRBJ1-3; D is possibly TRBD1 (6 bases). This CDR3 spans 15 amino acids. The ends were cut back, 4 bases at V and 0 bases at J, with 10 bases in the middle. The germline V gene encodes CDR1 SNHLY and CDR2 FYNNEI. CDR3 in amino acids: CASSVGRGSGNTIYF. DNA of the CDR3: TGTGCCAGCAGTGTGGGCAGGGGCTCTGGAAACACCATATATTTT.

The J gene is TRBJ2-7, the V gene TRBV9, with a weak D call TRBD1 (6 bases). The CDR3 runs to 14 residues. Trimming stripped 3 bases from V and 2 bases from J, with 12 bases between. Germline-derived CDR1 and CDR2 are SGDLS and YYNGEE. DNA of the CDR3: TGTGCCAGCAGCGCGACAGGTTCTACCTACGAGCAGTACTTC. Translated, it gives CASSATGSTYEQYF.

This clone was picked up a small number of times. The gene calls are TRBV7-2 and TRBJ1-2; TRBD1 aligns across 8 bases. V was clipped by 5 bases and J by 4 bases; unmatched bases: 9. Germline V gene data show CDR1 as SGHTA and CDR2 as FQGNSA. CDR3 length equals 15 residues. The CDR3 region is CASSPGTGPLYGYTF. The CDR3 DNA reads TGTGCCAGCAGCCCCGGGACAGGTCCACTCTATGGCTACACCTTC.

This chain links TRBV5-6 with TRBJ1-2; a weak D match, TRBD1 (6 bases). CDR1 is SGHDT and CDR2 is YYEEEE in the germline V gene. There are 15 residues in the CDR3. Trimming removed 3 bases at V and 8 bases at J, with 20 bases between. The DNA of the CDR3 is TGTGCCAGCAGCTACGGCAGGGGAGCTGTGGAGGGCTACACCTTC. Its translation: CASSYGRGAVEGYTF.

The V gene is TRBV15, the J gene TRBJ1-3; D is undetermined. The CDR3 is 16 residues long. Trimming shortened V by 0 bases and J by 0 bases, and 9 bases separated the two germline ends. The germline V gene has CDR1 LNHNV and CDR2 YYDKDF (reference sequence). The CDR3 DNA sequence: TGTGCCACCAGCAGAGATCGGGCGGGCTCTGGAAACACCATATATTTT. It yields the protein CATSRDRAGSGNTIYF.

The V gene is TRBV6-6, the J gene TRBJ1-5, with TRBD1 identical over 9 bases. Losses at the gene ends were 5 bases for V and 7 bases for J; bases not matched to a gene: 15. Germline assignment: CDR1 MNHNY and CDR2 SVGAGI (reference sequence). CDR3 length: 17 residues. In nucleotides, the CDR3 is TGTGCCAGCAGTCTCAATTTACAGGGGGCCCGGACCCAGCCCCAGCATTTT. Encoded protein: CASSLNLQGARTQPQHF.